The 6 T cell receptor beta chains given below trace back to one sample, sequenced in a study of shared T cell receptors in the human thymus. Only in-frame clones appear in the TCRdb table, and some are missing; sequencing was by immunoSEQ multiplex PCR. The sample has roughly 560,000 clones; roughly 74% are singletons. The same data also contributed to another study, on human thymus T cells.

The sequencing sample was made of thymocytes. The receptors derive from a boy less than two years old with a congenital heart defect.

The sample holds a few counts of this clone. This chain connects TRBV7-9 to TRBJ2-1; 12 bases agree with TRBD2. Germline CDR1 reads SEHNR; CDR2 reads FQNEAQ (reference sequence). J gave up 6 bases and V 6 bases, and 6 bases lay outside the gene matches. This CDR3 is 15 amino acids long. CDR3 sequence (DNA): TGTGCCAGCAGGTATGGACTAGCGGGGAGCAATGAGCAGTTCTTC. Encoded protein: CASRYGLAGSNEQFF.

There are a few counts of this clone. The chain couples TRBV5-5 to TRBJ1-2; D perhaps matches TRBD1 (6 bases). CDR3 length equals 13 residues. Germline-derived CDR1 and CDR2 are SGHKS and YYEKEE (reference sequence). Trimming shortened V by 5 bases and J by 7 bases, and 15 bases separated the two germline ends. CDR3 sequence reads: CASSVRGDCGYTF. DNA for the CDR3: TGTGCCAGCAGTGTCAGGGGAGATTGTGGCTACACCTTC.

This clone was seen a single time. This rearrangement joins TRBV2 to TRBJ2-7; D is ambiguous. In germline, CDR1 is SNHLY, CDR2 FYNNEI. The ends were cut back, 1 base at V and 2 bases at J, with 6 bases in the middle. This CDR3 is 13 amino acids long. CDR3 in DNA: TGTGCCAGCAGTGAAGACAAAACCTACGAGCAGTACTTC. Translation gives CASSEDKTYEQYF.

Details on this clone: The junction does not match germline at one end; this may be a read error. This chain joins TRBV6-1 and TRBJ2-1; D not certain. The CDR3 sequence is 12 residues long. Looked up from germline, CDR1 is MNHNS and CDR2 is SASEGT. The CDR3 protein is CASSEDSPRRVF. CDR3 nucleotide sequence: TGTGCCAGCAGTGAAGACTCGCCGCGCCGGGTCTTC.

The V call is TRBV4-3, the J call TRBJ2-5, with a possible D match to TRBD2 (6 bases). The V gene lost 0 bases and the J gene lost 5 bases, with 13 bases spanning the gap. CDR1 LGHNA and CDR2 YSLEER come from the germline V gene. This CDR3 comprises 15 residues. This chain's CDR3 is CASSQDRWGEETQYF. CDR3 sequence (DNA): TGCGCCAGCAGCCAAGATCGGTGGGGGGAGGAGACCCAGTACTTC.

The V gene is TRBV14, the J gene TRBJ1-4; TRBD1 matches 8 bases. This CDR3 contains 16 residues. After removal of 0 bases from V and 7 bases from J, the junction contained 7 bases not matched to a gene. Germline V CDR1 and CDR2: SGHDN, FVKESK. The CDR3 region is CASSQDGNRGGEKLFF. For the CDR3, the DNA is TGTGCCAGCAGCCAAGATGGGAACAGGGGGGGTGAAAAACTGTTTTTT.